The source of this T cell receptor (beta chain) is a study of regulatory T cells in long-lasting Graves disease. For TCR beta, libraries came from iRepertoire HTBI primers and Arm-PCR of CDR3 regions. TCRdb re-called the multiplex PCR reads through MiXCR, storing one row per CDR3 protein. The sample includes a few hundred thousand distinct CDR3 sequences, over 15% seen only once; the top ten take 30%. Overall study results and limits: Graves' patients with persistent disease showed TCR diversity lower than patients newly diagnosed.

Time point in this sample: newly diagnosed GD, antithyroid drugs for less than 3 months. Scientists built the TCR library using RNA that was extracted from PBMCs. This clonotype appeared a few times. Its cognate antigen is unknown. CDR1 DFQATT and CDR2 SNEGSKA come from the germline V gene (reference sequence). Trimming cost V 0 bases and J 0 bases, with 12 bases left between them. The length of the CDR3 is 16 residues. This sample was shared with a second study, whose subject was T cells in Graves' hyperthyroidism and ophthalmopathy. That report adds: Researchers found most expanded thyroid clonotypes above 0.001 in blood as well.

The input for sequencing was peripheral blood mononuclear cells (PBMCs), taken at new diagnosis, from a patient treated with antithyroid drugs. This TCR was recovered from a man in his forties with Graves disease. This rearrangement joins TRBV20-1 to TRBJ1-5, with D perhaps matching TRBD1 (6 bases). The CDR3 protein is CSARETGRYSNQPQHF. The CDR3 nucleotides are TGCAGTGCTAGAGAAACAGGGAGATATAGCAATCAGCCCCAGCATTTT.